One and the same sample provided the 29 T cell receptor beta chains below, sequenced in a study of regulatory T cells in long-lasting Graves disease. Relying on iRepertoire HTBI primers and Arm-PCR of CDR3 regions, the team built TCR beta libraries. TCRdb processed the multiplex PCR reads anew with MiXCR; each CDR3 protein has one entry. The data show a few hundred thousand distinct CDR3 sequences, with 23% seen just once and 26% held by the top ten. Time point: persistent/refractory GD, antithyroid drugs over 5 years with positive TRAb. TCR sequences were obtained from RNA taken from PBMCs. The material was peripheral blood mononuclear cells (PBMCs), obtained when the disease was refractory, from a patient treated with antithyroid drugs. The receptor set was obtained from a female donor with Graves disease.

This clonotype was seen more than once but under ten times. The chain has TRBV6-1 and TRBJ2-5; D gene ambiguous. Trimming stripped 11 bases from V and 0 bases from J, with 19 bases between. This CDR3 is 15 amino acids long. Germline CDR1 is MNHNS and CDR2 is SASEGT. CDR3 loop: CALTRPAPYQETQYF. The CDR3 DNA reads TGTGCCCTAACCCGCCCGGCCCCTTACCAAGAGACCCAGTACTTC.

The V call is TRBV4-1, the J call TRBJ2-7, with a weak D call TRBD2 (5 bases). The length of the CDR3 is 16 residues. CDR1 and CDR2 (germline): MGHRA, YSYEKL. Between the trimmed V and J ends, which lost 1 base and 3 bases, there was a span of 16 bases. CDR3 amino acids: CASSQAFPGMSYEQYF. As DNA, the CDR3 is TGCGCCAGCAGCCAAGCATTCCCCGGGATGAGCTACGAGCAGTACTTC.

The table lists this clonotype with a few counts. The chain is built from TRBV6-2 or TRBV6-3 and TRBJ1-2; maybe TRBD1 (5 bases). The V and J ends lost 6 bases and 3 bases respectively, with 20 bases between them. CDR1 MNHEY and CDR2 SVGEGT come from the germline V gene. This CDR3 has 16 residues. This CDR3 is CASSYEGRAHDYGYTF. The CDR3 DNA is TGTGCCAGCAGCTACGAGGGGCGCGCCCATGACTATGGCTACACCTTC.

The chain uses TRBV19 and TRBJ2-3, with D perhaps TRBD1 or TRBD2 (5 bases each). This CDR3 is built from 12 residues. Germline CDR1 is LNHDA and CDR2 is SQIVND (reference sequence). V was pared by 10 bases and J by 6 bases, with 14 bases between. The CDR3 DNA is TGTGCCACTGACACAGGAGGCGATACGCAGTATTTT. It specifies CATDTGGDTQYF.

The rearrangement uses TRBV9 and TRBJ1-2, with 9 bases lining up with TRBD1. J lost 7 bases, V lost 0 bases, and 4 bases had no gene match. The CDR3 has 14 amino acids. CDR1 and CDR2 (germline): SGDLS, YYNGEE. This chain's CDR3 is CASSVGGTGTGYTF. The CDR3 coding sequence is TGTGCCAGCAGCGTAGGGGGGACAGGGACTGGCTACACCTTC.

This clonotype occurred a few times. The rearrangement links TRBV19 to TRBJ1-2; no clear D gene. Trimming pared 5 bases from V and 9 bases from J, leaving 19 bases between. CDR1 LNHDA and CDR2 SQIVND come from the germline V gene (reference sequence). The CDR3 sequence is 14 residues long. The chain's CDR3 is CASSEYTITVRYTF. For the CDR3, the DNA is TGTGCCAGTAGTGAATACACTATCACCGTACGCTACACCTTC. The full variable domain, completed using reference TRBV19 and TRBJ1-2, is DGGITQSPKYLFRKEGQNVTLSCEQNLNHDAMYWYRQDPGQGLRLIYYSQIVNDFQKGDIAEGYSVSREKKESFPLTVTSAQKNPTAFYLCASSEYTITVRYTFGSGTRLTVV.

The V call is TRBV19, the J call TRBJ1-1, with a tentative D call TRBD1 (6 bases). V was pared by 7 bases and J by 6 bases, with 18 bases between. Germline V gene lookup returns CDR1 LNHDA and CDR2 SQIVND (reference sequence). The CDR3 sequence is 14 residues long. The CDR3 DNA sequence: TGTGCCAGTACCCCCAGGGGTGGTACGGCTGAAGCTTTCTTT. As protein: CASTPRGGTAEAFF.

This clonotype has only a few counts. The chain carries TRBV7-9 and TRBJ2-7; weak D call: TRBD2 (6 bases). Germline V lookup: CDR1 SEHNR, CDR2 FQNEAQ (reference sequence). Between the trimmed V and J ends, which lost 5 bases and 3 bases, there was a span of 14 bases. The CDR3 covers 14 residues. The CDR3 spells CASSRPGLVYEQYF. The CDR3 DNA reads as TGTGCCAGCAGCCGACCGGGACTCGTCTACGAGCAGTACTTC.

This clonotype was seen more than once but under ten times. V gene TRBV28 combines with J gene TRBJ1-5, with 7 bases lining up with TRBD1. The CDR3 runs to 16 residues. CDR1 is MDHEN, CDR2 SYDVKM, per germline. The V and J ends lost 2 bases and 4 bases, in that order; junction bases with no gene match: 8. CDR3 in amino acids: CASSLGAGGLNQPQHF. CDR3 DNA sequence: TGTGCCAGCAGTTTAGGGGCAGGGGGTCTTAATCAGCCCCAGCATTTT.

The chain is built from TRBV28 and TRBJ1-1; D may be TRBD1 (5 bases). The CDR3 consists of 15 residues. Germline assignment: CDR1 MDHEN and CDR2 SYDVKM. The V end was cut by 2 bases, the J end by 4 bases, with 14 bases between. The CDR3 DNA reads TGTGCCAGCAGTTTACCCGGCAGGGAGGGCACTGAAGCTTTCTTT. Translated: CASSLPGREGTEAFF.

This clonotype occurred many times. The rearrangement uses TRBV18 and TRBJ2-2, with 9 bases matching TRBD1. Germline loops: CDR1 KGHSH, CDR2 LQKENI. The CDR3 is 16 residues long. The trim removed 8 bases at V and 2 bases at J, leaving 9 bases unmatched. CDR3 loop: CASSPRTGANTGELFF. CDR3 nucleotides: TGTGCCAGCAGCCCCCGGACAGGGGCCAACACCGGGGAGCTGTTTTTT.

This clonotype was seen a handful of times. V and J are TRBV15 and TRBJ2-5; D may be TRBD2 (6 bases). Trimming removed 5 bases from V and 3 bases from J, with 25 bases in between. The CDR3 has 18 amino acids. Germline V gene lookup returns CDR1 LNHNV and CDR2 YYDKDF (reference sequence). CDR3 loop: CATSAYPWREKREETQYF. DNA of the CDR3: TGTGCCACCAGCGCTTACCCGTGGAGGGAGAAGAGGGAAGAGACCCAGTACTTC.

This clonotype was found many times. This rearrangement joins TRBV28 to TRBJ2-5, with TRBD1 as a possible D gene (6 bases). This CDR3 region has 16 residues. Trimming removed 5 bases at V and 4 bases at J, with 20 bases between. Germline values: CDR1 MDHEN, CDR2 SYDVKM. The CDR3 protein is CASSPIAQGPGETQYF. The CDR3 nucleotides read TGTGCCAGCAGTCCAATTGCCCAGGGGCCTGGAGAGACCCAGTACTTC.

This clonotype was seen more than once but under ten times. The chain links TRBV7-8 to TRBJ2-5; D unresolved. Germline V gene sequence: CDR1 SGHVS, CDR2 FQNEAQ. Trimming cost V 1 base and J 5 bases, with 11 bases left between them. The CDR3 runs to 14 residues. CDR3 residues: CASSLESRAETQYF. The CDR3 DNA reads as TGTGCCAGCAGCTTAGAGAGCCGGGCGGAGACCCAGTACTTC.

The sample holds many counts of this clonotype. The CDR3 DNA sequence: TGTGCCAGCAGTGACGAAGGGCCTAACACCGGGGAGCTGTTTTTT. The encoded protein is CASSDEGPNTGELFF. This rearrangement joins TRBV2 to TRBJ2-2; D unresolved. Trimming removed 3 bases at V and 2 bases at J, with 10 bases between. Germline CDR1 and CDR2: SNHLY and FYNNEI. CDR3 length equals 15 residues. Full variable domain (rest looked up from reference TRBV2 and TRBJ2-2): EPEVTQTPSHQVTQMGQEVILRCVPISNHLYFYWYRQILGQKVEFLVSFYNNEISEKSEIFDDQFSVERPDGSNFTLKIRSTKLEDSAMYFCASSDEGPNTGELFFGEGSRLTVL.

J is TRBJ2-7 and V is TRBV7-2, with no clear D. V gave up 5 bases and J gave up 5 bases, with 10 bases separating them. Germline values: CDR1 SGHTA, CDR2 FQGNSA. CDR3 size: 12 residues. Here the CDR3 DNA reads TGTGCCAGCAGCGACTCGTTCGACGAGCAGTACTTC. It is translated as CASSDSFDEQYF.

The chain joins TRBV12-3 or TRBV12-4 to TRBJ1-3; D gene unclear. The CDR3 consists of 15 residues. The ends were cut back, 6 bases at V and 5 bases at J, with 17 bases in the middle. The CDR3 bases are TGTGCCAGCAGAACCCGGGCAAACCCCAGAAACACCATATATTTT. Its translation: CASRTRANPRNTIYF.

As DNA, the CDR3 is TGTGCCAGCAGCTTCCGAGGGACAGGGGGAGGAACTGAAGCTTTCTTT. As protein: CASSFRGTGGGTEAFF. The chain carries TRBV7-3 and TRBJ1-1; 11 bases map to TRBD1. The length of the CDR3 is 16 residues. Germline assignment: CDR1 SGHTA and CDR2 FQGTGA. V shed 3 bases and J 5 bases; nucleotides not matched to a gene: 8.

This chain joins TRBV5-6 and TRBJ2-5; 8 nucleotides line up with TRBD1. This CDR3 has 17 residues. CDR1 and CDR2 from the germline V gene are SGHDT and YYEEEE. Losses at the gene ends were 3 bases for V and 5 bases for J; bases not matched to a gene: 15. For the CDR3, the DNA is TGTGCCAGCAGCTCGGAAGGGACAGGTCCGGGTATGGAGACCCAGTACTTC. This sequence encodes CASSSEGTGPGMETQYF.

A few counts support this clonotype. The V and J genes are TRBV10-3 and TRBJ1-4, with D perhaps TRBD1 (5 bases). Deletions cut 5 bases from V and 4 bases from J, with 11 bases between. CDR1 is ENHRY and CDR2 is SYGVKD in the germline V gene. There are 14 residues in the CDR3. The CDR3 DNA is TGTGCCATCAGTCCTGGGACTTTTAATGAAAAACTGTTTTTT. Amino acids: CAISPGTFNEKLFF.

V usage is TRBV30 and J usage is TRBJ2-7, with 8 positions matching TRBD2. Per the germline V gene, CDR1 is GTSNPN and CDR2 is SVGIG (reference sequence). The length of the CDR3 is 16 residues. V was clipped by 4 bases and J by 3 bases; unmatched bases: 14. Written as DNA, the CDR3 is TGTGCCTGGACTACTACAAATCCGGGACTAGTCTACGAGCAGTACTTC. Translated: CAWTTTNPGLVYEQYF.

This clonotype was seen many times. This chain uses TRBV7-8 with TRBJ1-5; D gene ambiguous. V was cut by 10 bases and J by 7 bases, with 17 bases left in between. There are 13 residues in the CDR3. Germline CDR1 and CDR2: SGHVS and FQNEAQ. Here the CDR3 DNA reads TGTGCCACCGGGGAAGGTTTCGGGCAGCCCCAGCATTTT. This encodes CATGEGFGQPQHF.

This clonotype occurred many times. J is TRBJ1-1 and V is TRBV6-5; D uncertain. Deletions cut 4 bases from V and 0 bases from J, with 6 bases between. The germline V gene has CDR1 MNHEY and CDR2 SVGAGI. This CDR3 has 13 residues. CDR3 bases: TGTGCCAGCAGTTCATCGCTGAACACTGAAGCTTTCTTT. This sequence encodes CASSSSLNTEAFF.

The chain combines TRBV6-1 with TRBJ1-6; D gene uncertain. Looked up from germline, CDR1 is MNHNS and CDR2 is SASEGT. V lost 6 bases and J lost 3, with 9 bases in between. The CDR3 is 14 amino acids. CDR3 residues: CASSPDGYNSPLHF. DNA for the CDR3: TGTGCCAGCAGCCCGGACGGCTATAATTCACCCCTCCACTTT.

This clonotype was counted ten times or more. The gene calls are TRBV28 and TRBJ2-6; TRBD2 matches 7 bases. J was trimmed by 0 bases and V by 3 bases; bases with no gene match: 8. The CDR3 extends over 18 amino acids. The V gene's germline CDR1 is MDHEN and CDR2 SYDVKM. CDR3 coding DNA: TGTGCCAGCAGTTTCGGGAGGAGGTATAGCTCTGGGGCCAACGTCCTGACTTTC. The encoded protein is CASSFGRRYSSGANVLTF.

V gene TRBV20-1 combines with J gene TRBJ2-7, with TRBD2 matching 9 bases. The junction had 8 bases not matched to a gene; V was cut back by 0 bases and J by 2 bases. Germline V gene data show CDR1 as DFQATT and CDR2 as SNEGSKA (reference sequence). The CDR3 consists of 16 residues. The CDR3 DNA reads as TGCAGTGCTAGAGATGAGATAACTAGCGGGCCCTACGAGCAGTACTTC. Translating gives CSARDEITSGPYEQYF.

This sequence joins TRBV3-1 and TRBJ1-6; D possibly corresponds to TRBD1 (5 bases). The CDR3 runs to 15 residues. Trimming took off 2 bases at V and 9 bases at J, with 14 bases between the two ends. Germline V lookup: CDR1 LGHDT, CDR2 YNNKEL (reference sequence). The CDR3 region is CASSQYLQGGSPLHF. The CDR3 coding sequence is TGTGCCAGCAGCCAATACCTGCAGGGCGGTTCACCCCTCCACTTT.

The rearrangement joins TRBV5-8 to TRBJ2-5; D call uncertain. This CDR3 has 12 amino acids. Germline-derived CDR1 and CDR2 are SGHTS and YDEGEE. V was cut by 0 bases and J by 3 bases, with 3 bases left in between. CDR3 nucleotides: TGTGCCAGCAGCTTGGATAAAGAGACCCAGTACTTC. Translation gives CASSLDKETQYF.

This clonotype was counted a few times. This chain uses TRBV29-1 with TRBJ2-7; 11 bases fit TRBD2. The CDR3 totals 14 residues. The germline V gene has CDR1 SQVTM and CDR2 ANQGSEA. J lost 1 base, V lost 7 bases, and 6 bases had no gene match. The CDR3 sequence is CSASLAGGSYEQYF. For the CDR3, the DNA is TGCAGCGCCTCTTTAGCGGGAGGGTCCTACGAGCAGTACTTC.